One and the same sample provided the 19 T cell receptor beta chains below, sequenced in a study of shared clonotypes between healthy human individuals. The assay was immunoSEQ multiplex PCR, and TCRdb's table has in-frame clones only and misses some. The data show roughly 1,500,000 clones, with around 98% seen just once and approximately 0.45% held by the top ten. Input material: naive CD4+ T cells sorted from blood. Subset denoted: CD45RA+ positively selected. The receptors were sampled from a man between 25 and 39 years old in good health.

In DNA, the CDR3 is TGTGCCAGCACCGTGGATTGGGGCTACGAGCAGTACTTC. The encoded protein is CASTVDWGYEQYF. The genes are TRBV25-1 and TRBJ2-7; D uncertain. V lost 7 bases, J lost 3 bases, and 13 bases lay in between. The CDR3 spans 13 residues. CDR1 is MGHDK, CDR2 SYGVNS, per germline.

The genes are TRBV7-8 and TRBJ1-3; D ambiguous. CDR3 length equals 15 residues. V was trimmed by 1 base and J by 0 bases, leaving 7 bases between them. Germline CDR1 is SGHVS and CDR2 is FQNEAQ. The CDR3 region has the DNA TGTGCCAGCAGCTTAGAGTCTCGCTCTGGAAACACCATATATTTT. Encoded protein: CASSLESRSGNTIYF.

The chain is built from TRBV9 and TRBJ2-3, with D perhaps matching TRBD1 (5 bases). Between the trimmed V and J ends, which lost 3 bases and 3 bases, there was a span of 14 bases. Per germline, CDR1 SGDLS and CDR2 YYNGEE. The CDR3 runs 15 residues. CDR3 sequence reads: CASSGRVKFTDTQYF. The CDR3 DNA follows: TGTGCCAGCAGCGGCAGGGTAAAGTTTACAGATACGCAGTATTTT.

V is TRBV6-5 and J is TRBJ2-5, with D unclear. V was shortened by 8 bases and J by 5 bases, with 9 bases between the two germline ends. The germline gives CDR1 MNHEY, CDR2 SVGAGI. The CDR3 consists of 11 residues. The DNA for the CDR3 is TGTGCCAGCCATGACCGGGAGACCCAGTACTTC. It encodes CASHDRETQYF.

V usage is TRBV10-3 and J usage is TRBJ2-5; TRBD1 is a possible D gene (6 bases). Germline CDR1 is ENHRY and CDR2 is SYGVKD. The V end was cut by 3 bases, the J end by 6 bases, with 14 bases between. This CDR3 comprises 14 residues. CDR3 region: CAISDSQGGKTQYF. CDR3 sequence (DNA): TGTGCCATCAGTGACTCACAGGGTGGAAAGACCCAGTACTTC.

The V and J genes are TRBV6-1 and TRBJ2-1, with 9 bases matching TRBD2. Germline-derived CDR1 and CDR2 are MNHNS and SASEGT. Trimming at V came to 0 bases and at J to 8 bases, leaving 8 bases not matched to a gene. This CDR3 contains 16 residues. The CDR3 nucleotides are TGTGCCAGCAGTGAAGCGACTCTAGCGGGACGGGATGAGCAGTTCTTC. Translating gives CASSEATLAGRDEQFF.

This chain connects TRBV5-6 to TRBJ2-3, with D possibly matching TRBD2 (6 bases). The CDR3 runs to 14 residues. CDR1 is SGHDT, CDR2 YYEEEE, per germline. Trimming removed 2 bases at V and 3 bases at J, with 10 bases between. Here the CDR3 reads CASSFGAGTDTQYF. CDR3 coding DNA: TGTGCCAGCAGCTTCGGGGCGGGGACAGATACGCAGTATTTT.

Here the CDR3 DNA reads TGCGCCAGCAGCTTAATTTCGACAGCGAACACTGAAGCTTTCTTT. This sequence encodes CASSLISTANTEAFF. The chain recombines TRBV5-1 with TRBJ1-1, with a possible D match to TRBD1 (5 bases). In germline, CDR1 is SGHRS, CDR2 YFSETQ. V was cut by 2 bases and J by 1 base, with 12 bases left in between. This CDR3 contains 15 residues.

CDR3 region: CASSVNSRSGANVLTF. The CDR3 nucleotides are TGTGCCAGCAGTGTAAACTCCCGCTCTGGGGCCAACGTCCTGACTTTC. The J gene is TRBJ2-6, the V gene TRBV6-4, with D hard to call. Trimming took off 4 bases at V and 0 bases at J, with 10 bases between the two ends. Looked up from germline, CDR1 is MRHNA and CDR2 is SNTAGT. CDR3 length: 16 residues.

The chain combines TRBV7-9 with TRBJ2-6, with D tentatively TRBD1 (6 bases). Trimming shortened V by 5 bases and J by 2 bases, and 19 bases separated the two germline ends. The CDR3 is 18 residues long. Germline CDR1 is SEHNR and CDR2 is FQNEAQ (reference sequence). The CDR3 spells CASSGVGTGTTGANVLTF. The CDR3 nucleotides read TGTGCCAGCAGCGGGGTTGGAACAGGGACAACTGGGGCCAACGTCCTGACTTTC.

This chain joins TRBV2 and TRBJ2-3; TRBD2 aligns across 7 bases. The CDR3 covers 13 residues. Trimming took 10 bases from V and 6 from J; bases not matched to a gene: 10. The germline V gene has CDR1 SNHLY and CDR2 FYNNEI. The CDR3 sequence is CATQRDYGDTQYF. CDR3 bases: TGTGCCACCCAACGGGACTATGGTGATACGCAGTATTTT.

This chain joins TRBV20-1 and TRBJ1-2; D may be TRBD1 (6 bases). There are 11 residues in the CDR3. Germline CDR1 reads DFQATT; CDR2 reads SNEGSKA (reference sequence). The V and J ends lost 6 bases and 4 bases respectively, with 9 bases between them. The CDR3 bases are TGCAGTGCCTGGACAGCCTATGGCTACACCTTC. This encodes CSAWTAYGYTF.

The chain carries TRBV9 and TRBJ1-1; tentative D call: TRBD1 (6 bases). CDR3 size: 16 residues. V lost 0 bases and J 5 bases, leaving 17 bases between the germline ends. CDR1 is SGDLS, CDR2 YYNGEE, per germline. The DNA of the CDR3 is TGTGCCAGCAGCGTAGATTGGCGACGAGGGGGGACTGAAGCTTTCTTT. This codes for CASSVDWRRGGTEAFF.

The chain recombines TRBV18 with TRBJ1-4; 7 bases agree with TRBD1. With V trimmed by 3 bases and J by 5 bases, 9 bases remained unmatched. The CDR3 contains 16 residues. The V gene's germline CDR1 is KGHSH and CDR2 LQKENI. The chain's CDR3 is CASSPPPGRGNEKLFF. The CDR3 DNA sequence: TGTGCCAGCTCACCCCCACCGGGCAGGGGGAATGAAAAACTGTTTTTT.

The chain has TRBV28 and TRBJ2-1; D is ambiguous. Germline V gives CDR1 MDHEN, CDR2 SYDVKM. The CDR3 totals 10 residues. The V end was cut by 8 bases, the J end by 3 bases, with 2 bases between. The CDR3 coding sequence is TGTGCCAGCTTCTACAATGAGCAGTTCTTC. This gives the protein CASFYNEQFF. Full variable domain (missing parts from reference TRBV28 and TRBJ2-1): DVKVTQSSRYLVKRTGEKVFLECVQDMDHENMFWYRQDPGLGLRLIYFSYDVKMKEKGDIPEGYSVSREKKERFSLILESASTNQTSMYLCASFYNEQFFGPGTRLTVL.

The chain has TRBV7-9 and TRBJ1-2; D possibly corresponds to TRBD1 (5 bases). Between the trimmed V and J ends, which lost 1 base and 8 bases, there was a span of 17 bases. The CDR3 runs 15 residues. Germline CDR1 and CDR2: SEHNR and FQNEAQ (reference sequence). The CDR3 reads CASSLGGPNVRGYTF. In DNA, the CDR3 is TGTGCCAGCAGCTTAGGGGGACCCAACGTCAGGGGCTACACCTTC.

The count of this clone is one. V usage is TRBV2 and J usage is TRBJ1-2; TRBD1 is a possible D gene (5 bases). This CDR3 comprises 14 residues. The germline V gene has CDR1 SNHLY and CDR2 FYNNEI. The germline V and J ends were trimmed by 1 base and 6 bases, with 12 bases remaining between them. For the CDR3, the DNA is TGTGCCAGCAGTGAAGTCAGGGTCGGCGATGGCTACACCTTC. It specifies CASSEVRVGDGYTF.

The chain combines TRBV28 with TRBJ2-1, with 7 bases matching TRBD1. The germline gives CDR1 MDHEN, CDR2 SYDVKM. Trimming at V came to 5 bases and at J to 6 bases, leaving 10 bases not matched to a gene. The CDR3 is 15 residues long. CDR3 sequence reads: CASSPLGQPPNEQFF. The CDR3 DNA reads TGTGCCAGCAGTCCCCTGGGACAGCCTCCCAATGAGCAGTTCTTC.

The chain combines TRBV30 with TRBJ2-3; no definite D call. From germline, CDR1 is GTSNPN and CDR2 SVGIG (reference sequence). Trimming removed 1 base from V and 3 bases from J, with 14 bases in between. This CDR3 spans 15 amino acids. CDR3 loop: CAWSGTRRGTDTQYF. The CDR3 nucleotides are TGTGCCTGGAGTGGTACGCGCCGAGGAACAGATACGCAGTATTTT.